This T cell receptor (beta chain) was documented in a study of STAT3 mutations in large granular lymphocyte leukemia. Overall study findings and caveats: Every T-LGLL patient had at least one immunodominant TCRbeta clonotype.

The germline V gene encodes CDR1 SQVTM and CDR2 ANQGSEA. The CDR3 is 14 residues long. J was trimmed by 1 base and V by 5 bases; bases with no gene match: 4. With regard to this clone: What it recognizes is unknown.

Only in-frame clones appear in the TCRdb table, and some are missing; sequencing was by immunoSEQ multiplex PCR. The sample contains roughly 35,000 clones, more than 70% of which appear only once. The sample was PBMCs. The receptor was isolated from a human donor with T large granular lymphocyte leukemia. Some clones in this sample may be carry-over from other donors' samples. This chain uses TRBV29-1 with TRBJ2-2, with 7 bases identical to TRBD2. The CDR3 loop is CSVHGRGNTGELFF. CDR3 in DNA: TGCAGCGTTCATGGGAGGGGGAACACCGGGGAGCTGTTTTTT.